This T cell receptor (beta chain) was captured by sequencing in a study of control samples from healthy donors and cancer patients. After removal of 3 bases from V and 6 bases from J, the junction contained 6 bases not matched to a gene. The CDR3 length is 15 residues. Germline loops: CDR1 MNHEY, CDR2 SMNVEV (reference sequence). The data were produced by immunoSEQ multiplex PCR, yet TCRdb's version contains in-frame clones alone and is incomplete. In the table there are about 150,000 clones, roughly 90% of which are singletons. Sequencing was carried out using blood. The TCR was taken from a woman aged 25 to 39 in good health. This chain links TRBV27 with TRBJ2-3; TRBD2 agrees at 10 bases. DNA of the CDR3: TGTGCCAGCAGTTTTAAGCGGGAGGGCCAGGATACGCAGTATTTT. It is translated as CASSFKREGQDTQYF.